The present TCR beta chain was sequenced within a study of beta chain features in type 1 diabetes. At the level of the study: The study found patients and healthy donors alike in age, gender and cell yields.

Study conclusions and caveats: Type 1 diabetes patients showed a moderate but significant shortening of TCRB CDR3s in all four CD4+ subsets.

V gave up 4 bases and J gave up 5 bases, with 14 bases separating them. CDR3 length: 13 amino acids. Germline CDR1 reads GTSNPN; CDR2 reads SVGIG (reference sequence). A remark on this clone: The target antigen is unknown.

Expressed TCRB transcripts were sequenced because the isolated RNA had all been reverse transcribed beforehand. Here immunoSEQ multiplex PCR was the method, and the copy in TCRdb shows in-frame clones only, minus some. This repertoire shows under 350,000 clones, approximately 25% found once; its top ten account for roughly 0.013%. V is TRBV30 and J is TRBJ1-1, with D possibly matching TRBD1 (6 bases). This receptor was obtained from a woman in her twenties or thirties with type 1 diabetes. The sample comprised naive CD4+ T cells from blood. CDR3 bases: TGTGCCTGGACCCAACAGGGTGGGACTGAAGCTTTCTTT. Amino acids: CAWTQQGGTEAFF.